These 13 T cell receptor beta chains came from one sample sequenced in a study of long-term antiretroviral therapy in people with HIV. At the survey level, the v3.0 immunoSEQ assay was run. Using immunoSEQ multiplex PCR, the repertoire was profiled, and TCRdb retains in-frame clones only, with some absent. This sample has over 15,000 clones, with 70% to 85% found just once. Sequenced here: unsorted PBMCs, sampled 1.5 years before starting antiretroviral therapy. Receptor source: a woman in her fifties or sixties with HIV.

The V gene is TRBV6-1, the J gene TRBJ1-5, with TRBD1 matching over 7 bases. V lost 4 bases and J lost 3; bases outside the gene matches: 9. Per the germline V gene, CDR1 is MNHNS and CDR2 is SASEGT. The CDR3 is made up of 16 amino acids. The CDR3 here is CASSGLSGQLNQPQHF. The CDR3 nucleotides are TGTGCCAGCAGTGGATTATCGGGACAGCTCAATCAGCCCCAGCATTTT.

This chain uses TRBV5-1 with TRBJ1-3; tentatively, D is TRBD1 (5 bases). V shed 2 bases and J shed 3 bases, with 9 bases lying between them. This CDR3 comprises 14 residues. Germline loops: CDR1 SGHRS, CDR2 YFSETQ. CDR3 DNA: TGCGCCAGCAGCTTAGGGACTGATGGAAACACCATATATTTT. Translated, it gives CASSLGTDGNTIYF.

The J gene is TRBJ2-3, the V gene TRBV11-3; either TRBD1 or TRBD2 may supply D (6 bases each). The CDR3 has 12 residues. V was cut by 11 bases and J by 5 bases, with 14 bases left in between. CDR1 is SGHNT and CDR2 is YENEEA in the germline V gene. The CDR3 is CASRGGGDTQYF. CDR3 DNA sequence: TGTGCCTCTCGAGGGGGAGGAGATACGCAGTATTTT.

The chain links TRBV6-1 to TRBJ1-1; D is uncertain. This CDR3 region has 13 residues. Per germline, CDR1 MNHNS and CDR2 SASEGT. V was cut by 8 bases and J by 4 bases, with 14 bases left in between. CDR3 sequence: CASPPQAGTEAFF. CDR3 nucleotides: TGTGCCAGCCCCCCCCAGGCGGGCACTGAAGCTTTCTTT.

The genes are TRBV9 and TRBJ1-1; D is unclear. The V end was cut by 0 bases, the J end by 8 bases, with 11 bases between. CDR3 length equals 13 residues. CDR1 is SGDLS and CDR2 is YYNGEE in the germline V gene. CDR3 loop: CASSVAEVGEAFF. CDR3 DNA: TGTGCCAGCAGCGTAGCAGAAGTCGGAGAAGCTTTCTTT.

The rearrangement joins TRBV11-1 to TRBJ1-1; 7 bases map to TRBD1. The J segment lost 6 bases and the V segment lost 4 bases, leaving 8 bases of the junction unmatched. The V gene's germline CDR1 is SGHAT and CDR2 FQDESV (reference sequence). The CDR3 has 14 residues. The CDR3 loop is CASSSATGKAEAFF. The CDR3 coding sequence is TGTGCCAGCAGCTCAGCGACAGGGAAGGCTGAAGCTTTCTTT.

The V and J genes are TRBV7-2 and TRBJ1-1; weak D call: TRBD1 (5 bases). This CDR3 region has 13 residues. V lost 0 bases to trimming and J lost 6 bases, with 8 bases between them. CDR1 and CDR2 from the germline V gene are SGHTA and FQGNSA. The CDR3 DNA reads TGTGCCAGCAGCTTAGCTGGGGGTGCTGAAGCTTTCTTT. Translation: CASSLAGGAEAFF. Using reference TRBV7-2 and TRBJ1-1 for the parts outside the CDR3, the full variable domain is GAGVSQSPSNKVTEKGKDVELRCDPISGHTALYWYRQSLGQGLEFLIYFQGNSAPDKSGLPSDRFSAERTGGSVSTLTIQRTQQEDSAVYLCASSLAGGAEAFFGQGTRLTVV.

The J gene is TRBJ1-5, the V gene TRBV4-2, with a weak D call TRBD1 (6 bases). This CDR3 spans 14 amino acids. The ends were cut back, 2 bases at V and 4 bases at J, with 9 bases in the middle. Germline-derived CDR1 and CDR2 are LGHNA and YNFKEQ. DNA for the CDR3: TGTGCCAGCAGCCAACTTACAGGGAATCAGCCCCAGCATTTT. It translates to CASSQLTGNQPQHF.

V gene TRBV25-1 combines with J gene TRBJ1-2; a possible D gene is TRBD1 (6 bases). The CDR3 has 16 amino acids. V was pared by 1 base and J by 6 bases, with 18 bases between. Per the germline V gene, CDR1 is MGHDK and CDR2 is SYGVNS. CDR3: CASSESTGFVTNGYTF. The CDR3 DNA is TGTGCCAGCAGTGAATCAACAGGGTTTGTTACGAATGGCTACACCTTC.

The chain carries TRBV2 and TRBJ2-3; 8 bases fit TRBD2. Losses at the gene ends were 4 bases for V and 1 base for J; bases not matched to a gene: 4. The germline CDR1 and CDR2 sequences are SNHLY and FYNNEI. CDR3 length equals 15 residues. CDR3: CASSVSGVRTDTQYF. The DNA for the CDR3 is TGTGCCAGCAGTGTTAGCGGGGTCCGCACAGATACGCAGTATTTT.

This clone was found a few times. The rearrangement uses TRBV7-9 and TRBJ1-1; weak D call: TRBD1 (5 bases). Germline-derived CDR1 and CDR2 are SEHNR and FQNEAQ (reference sequence). CDR3 length equals 14 residues. V was pared by 1 base and J by 0 bases, with 6 bases between. The CDR3 bases are TGTGCCAGCAGCTTAGGGGGGATGAACACTGAAGCTTTCTTT. Translated: CASSLGGMNTEAFF.

This clone was seen a handful of times. This rearrangement joins TRBV19 to TRBJ1-1, with TRBD1 as a possible D gene (5 bases). The CDR3 loop spans 15 amino acids. Germline CDR1 LNHDA, CDR2 SQIVND (reference sequence). V was clipped by 11 bases and J by 0 bases, with 19 bases between them. The CDR3 region is CAGGGPYPLNTEAFF. CDR3 DNA: TGTGCCGGGGGAGGCCCCTACCCTTTGAACACTGAAGCTTTCTTT.

A single count supports this clone. The chain links TRBV30 to TRBJ1-1, with D possibly matching TRBD1 (6 bases). V shed 0 bases and J shed 7 bases, with 15 bases lying between them. Germline-derived CDR1 and CDR2 are GTSNPN and SVGIG (reference sequence). The CDR3 totals 14 residues. The CDR3 nucleotides read TGTGCCTGGAGTGTATTGTCAGGGGCTGGTGAAGCTTTCTTT. Its protein is CAWSVLSGAGEAFF.